Below are 25 T cell receptor beta chains sequenced from a single sample in a study of blood T cells in healthy people across ages. The use of a sample-barcoded 5' primer and a J-beta primer mix characterized a second PCR of roughly 7 to 12 cycles. MiXCR, run by TCRdb on the 5' RACE reads, gives a single entry per CDR3 protein. Altogether roughly 790,000 distinct CDR3 sequences are present, roughly 45% being singletons, with the ten largest covering around a fifth. The source material was blood. Receptors originate from a woman aged 60-75 years in good health.

This clonotype was recorded a few times. The J gene is TRBJ2-1, the V gene TRBV20-1, with D unclear. Trimming left V 0 bases short and J 5 bases short, with 14 bases between. CDR1 DFQATT and CDR2 SNEGSKA come from the germline V gene (reference sequence). CDR3 length: 15 amino acids. The CDR3 DNA follows: TGCAGTGCTAGAGATGAACAGCGTTTCCACAATGAGCAGTTCTTC. Translation: CSARDEQRFHNEQFF.

This clonotype occurred many times. The chain is built from TRBV4-2 and TRBJ2-7; D is unresolved. V lost 0 bases and J lost 0, with 6 bases in between. The CDR3 totals 14 residues. Germline V lookup: CDR1 LGHNA, CDR2 YNFKEQ. The CDR3: CASSQERTSYEQYF. CDR3 nucleotide sequence: TGTGCCAGCAGCCAAGAAAGGACCTCCTACGAGCAGTACTTC.

The gene calls are TRBV4-1 and TRBJ2-1, with D possibly matching TRBD1 (5 bases). V was clipped by 0 bases and J by 12 bases, with 15 bases between them. The germline CDR1 and CDR2 sequences are MGHRA and YSYEKL. The CDR3 has 14 amino acids. CDR3: CASSQEGQGKGQFF. The DNA for the CDR3 is TGCGCCAGCAGCCAAGAAGGGCAGGGAAAGGGGCAGTTCTTC.

The rearrangement links TRBV12-3 or TRBV12-4 to TRBJ2-1; D is possibly TRBD1 or TRBD2 (5 bases each). The DNA end favors TRBJ2-7, so the J call may be wrong. This CDR3 spans 15 amino acids. Here the CDR3 DNA reads TGTGCCAGCAGTCCCGGGGCTAGGGGTAACAATGAGCAGTACTTC. Protein product: CASSPGARGNNEQYF.

This clonotype has ten or more counts. The V gene is TRBV7-2, the J gene TRBJ2-5; TRBD2 agrees at 9 bases. CDR3 size: 10 residues. CDR1 SGHTA and CDR2 FQGNSA come from the germline V gene. The CDR3, as DNA: TGTGAGTCGGCTAGCGGGATACAGTACTTC. This translates into CESASGIQYF.

J is TRBJ2-3 and V is TRBV7-2, with D perhaps matching TRBD1 or TRBD2 (6 bases each). With 0 bases removed from V and 6 bases from J, the gap between germline ends came to 19 bases. Germline V gene lookup returns CDR1 SGHTA and CDR2 FQGNSA. The CDR3 runs 17 residues. CDR3 sequence: CASSLAPAEGGPDTQYF. The CDR3 DNA sequence: TGTGCCAGCAGCTTAGCGCCAGCGGAGGGGGGCCCGGATACGCAGTATTTT.

This clonotype was recorded only once. The V gene is TRBV5-1, the J gene TRBJ2-2; D ambiguous. CDR1 and CDR2 (germline): SGHRS, YFSETQ. The CDR3 has 14 residues. The V end was cut by 10 bases, the J end by 0 bases, with 13 bases between. CDR3 bases: TGCGCCTCCAGGCAAGCGACGAACACCGGGGAGCTGTTTTTT. Translation: CASRQATNTGELFF.

The V and J genes are TRBV10-3 and TRBJ2-5, with 7 nucleotides matching TRBD1. Germline V gives CDR1 ENHRY, CDR2 SYGVKD. CDR3 length: 13 amino acids. Written as DNA, the CDR3 is TGTGCTACGCTCCAGGGGGTACTCGAGACCCAGTACTTC. This codes for CATLQGVLETQYF.

The chain recombines TRBV9 with TRBJ2-3; D ambiguous. The CDR3 sequence is 14 residues long. Per the germline V gene, CDR1 is SGDLS and CDR2 is YYNGEE. V lost 4 bases to trimming and J lost 8 bases, with 17 bases between them. CDR3 protein: CASSREHGWRTQYF. The CDR3 nucleotides read TGTGCCAGCAGCCGCGAACACGGTTGGCGTACGCAGTATTTT.

The V gene is TRBV4-2, the J gene TRBJ2-1, with 11 bases that match TRBD2. After removal of 0 bases from V and 8 bases from J, the junction contained 9 bases not matched to a gene. The CDR3 contains 17 residues. Germline loops: CDR1 LGHNA, CDR2 YNFKEQ. CDR3 protein: CASSQEQRLAGRDEQFF. In nucleotides, the CDR3 is TGTGCCAGCAGCCAAGAACAGAGACTAGCGGGAAGGGATGAGCAGTTCTTC.

This clonotype showed up just a few times. The chain carries TRBV15 and TRBJ2-6, with D possibly being TRBD2 (5 bases). V was pared by 0 bases and J by 0 bases, with 15 bases between. The CDR3 extends over 19 amino acids. The germline V gene has CDR1 LNHNV and CDR2 YYDKDF (reference sequence). CDR3 nucleotides: TGTGCCACCAGCAGAGATCTGGCGGGCTCAAGCTCTGGGGCCAACGTCCTGACTTTC. Translation: CATSRDLAGSSSGANVLTF.

This clonotype was seen more than once but under ten times. DNA of the CDR3: TGCGCCAGCAGCTTGGCCGAGGGGCGGGACGGCTACACCTTC. Its protein is CASSLAEGRDGYTF. The J gene is TRBJ1-2, the V gene TRBV5-1, with D maybe TRBD1 (5 bases). The ends were cut back, 0 bases at V and 8 bases at J, with 14 bases in the middle. The CDR3 length is 14 residues. Germline V gene lookup returns CDR1 SGHRS and CDR2 YFSETQ.

A few counts support this clonotype. The rearrangement uses TRBV4-2 and TRBJ2-2, with TRBD2 identical over 9 bases. Per germline, CDR1 LGHNA and CDR2 YNFKEQ. V shed 6 bases, J shed 5 bases, and the junction held 7 bases outside the gene matches. The CDR3 totals 15 residues. In nucleotides, the CDR3 is TGTGCCAGCAGTCCCGGGACTAGCAGTACCGGGGAGCTGTTTTTT. Its protein product is CASSPGTSSTGELFF.

The chain couples TRBV7-9 to TRBJ1-5; tentative D call: TRBD1 (5 bases). This CDR3 comprises 15 residues. The V end lost 5 bases, the J end lost 0 bases, and 11 bases lay between the germline ends. Germline values: CDR1 SEHNR, CDR2 FQNEAQ (reference sequence). Written as DNA, the CDR3 is TGTGCCAGCAGCCCGATGGGGGATAGCAATCAGCCCCAGCATTTT. This gives the protein CASSPMGDSNQPQHF.

V usage is TRBV5-5 and J usage is TRBJ2-7; 10 bases map to TRBD2. With V trimmed by 9 bases and J by 7 bases, 13 bases remained unmatched. Germline assignment: CDR1 SGHKS and CDR2 YYEKEE (reference sequence). This CDR3 has 14 residues. The CDR3 region is CATSLAGVGVEQYF. CDR3 nucleotides: TGTGCCACCAGTCTAGCGGGAGTTGGGGTTGAGCAGTACTTC.

This clonotype was counted many times. This sequence joins TRBV7-2 and TRBJ2-1, with 12 bases matching TRBD2. The CDR3 extends over 17 amino acids. J gave up 3 bases and V 3 bases, and 6 bases lay outside the gene matches. Germline lookup yields CDR1 SGHTA and CDR2 FQGNSA. For the CDR3, the DNA is TGTGCCAGCAGCTTTCCTCTAGCGGGGGGGCACTACAATGAGCAGTTCTTC. It yields the protein CASSFPLAGGHYNEQFF.

This clonotype came up a few times. Written as DNA, the CDR3 is TGTGCCAGCAGTTTGATAGCGGGGGTTGAGACCCAGTACTTC. Translating it yields CASSLIAGVETQYF. This chain connects TRBV12-3 or TRBV12-4 to TRBJ2-5, with 9 bases fitting TRBD2. V was clipped by 3 bases and J by 5 bases; unmatched bases: 4. This CDR3 region has 14 residues.

This clonotype was counted a few times. The V gene is TRBV18, the J gene TRBJ1-5; D is undetermined. V lost 3 bases and J lost 5, with 8 bases in between. The CDR3 length is 13 residues. Germline loops: CDR1 KGHSH, CDR2 LQKENI. DNA of the CDR3: TGTGCCAGCTCACCGGAGGAGGATCAGCCCCAGCATTTT. Protein product: CASSPEEDQPQHF. Supplemented by reference TRBV18 and TRBJ1-5, the full variable domain reads NAGVMQNPRHLVRRRGQEARLRCSPMKGHSHVYWYRQLPEEGLKFMVYLQKENIIDESGMPKERFSAEFPKEGPSILRIQQVVRGDSAAYFCASSPEEDQPQHFGDGTRLSIL.

The J gene is TRBJ1-2, the V gene TRBV5-8, with D uncertain. Germline V gene data show CDR1 as SGHTS and CDR2 as YDEGEE. This CDR3 has 14 residues. V lost 4 bases and J 3 bases, leaving 13 bases between the germline ends. CDR3 in amino acids: CASSPPGIYYGYTF. DNA of the CDR3: TGTGCCAGCAGCCCCCCCGGGATATACTATGGCTACACCTTC. Full variable domain (rest looked up from reference TRBV5-8 and TRBJ1-2): EAGVTQSPTHLIKTRGQQATLRCSPISGHTSVYWYQQALGLGLQFLLWYDEGEERNRGNFPPRFSGRQFPNYSSELNVNALELEDSALYLCASSPPGIYYGYTFGSGTRLTVV.

Details on this clonotype: With a much larger clone just one base away, this may be a read error. The V and J genes are TRBV12-3 or TRBV12-4 and TRBJ2-1, with a possible D match to TRBD2 (5 bases). The CDR3 covers 15 residues. The CDR3 DNA reads TGTGTCAGCAGTTTAGAGGGATTAAAGACCAATGAGCAGTTCTTC. It encodes CVSSLEGLKTNEQFF.

In this sample, this clonotype turned up many times. The genes are TRBV4-2 and TRBJ2-3; D gene uncertain. CDR3 length: 16 amino acids. V was shortened by 1 base and J by 0 bases, with 11 bases between the two germline ends. The germline gives CDR1 LGHNA, CDR2 YNFKEQ. The DNA for the CDR3 is TGTGCCAGCAGCCAAGGGTCCCTGGGGAGCACAGATACGCAGTATTTT. This translates into CASSQGSLGSTDTQYF.

CDR3 nucleotides: TGTGCCAGCACCCTCAGGGTGGCCAACGAGCAGTACTTC. Protein sequence: CASTLRVANEQYF. The chain couples TRBV28 to TRBJ2-5; D possibly corresponds to TRBD1 (5 bases). The end of the DNA is better explained by TRBJ2-7, so the J call may be wrong. The CDR3 consists of 13 residues. Germline CDR1 is MDHEN and CDR2 is SYDVKM.

In this sample, this clonotype turned up many times. In DNA form, the CDR3 reads TGCGCCAGCAGTAAAGGGACAGATGCAACTAATGAAAAACTGTTTTTT. Translated, it gives CASSKGTDATNEKLFF. This rearrangement joins TRBV5-1 to TRBJ1-4, with TRBD1 matching over 7 bases. The CDR3 loop spans 16 amino acids. The germline V gene encodes CDR1 SGHRS and CDR2 YFSETQ. Germline trimming cut 5 bases from V and 0 bases from J; bases unmatched to any gene: 7.

As regards this clonotype: A much larger clone differs from this one at a single base, so this may be a read error. This chain links TRBV4-1 with TRBJ2-5, with TRBD2 identical over 7 bases. TRBJ2-7 explains the end of the DNA better; the J call may be wrong. Germline V gene lookup returns CDR1 MGHRA and CDR2 YSYEKL. The CDR3 extends over 15 amino acids. The CDR3 nucleotides read TGCGCCAGCAGCCAAGCGGGGGGACCCGTCTACGAGCAGTACTTC. This encodes CASSQAGGPVYEQYF.

A note on this clonotype: One end of the junction varies from germline; a read error may be responsible. V and J are TRBV6-5 and TRBJ1-2, with D possibly TRBD1 on 5 matching bases. This CDR3 spans 15 amino acids. Germline V lookup: CDR1 MNHEY, CDR2 SVGAGI. In DNA, the CDR3 is TGTGCCAGCAGTTACAATGAGGGGTTGGGCTATAGCTACACCTTC. This gives the protein CASSYNEGLGYSYTF.